The 11 T cell receptor beta chains in this list originate from one sample, sequenced in a study of blood T cell repertoires in COVID-19. The method was immunoSEQ multiplex PCR; TCRdb's version includes in-frame clones alone and lacks a portion of them. The table records 150,000 to 200,000 clones, 85% to 90% of them present only once. The sample comprised peripheral blood. The receptors were gathered from a young woman who had recovered from COVID-19.

The V call is TRBV7-2, the J call TRBJ2-5, with a tentative D call TRBD1 (6 bases). Trimming took 2 bases from V and 5 from J, leaving 15 bases between them. The CDR3 has 15 residues. Germline V CDR1 and CDR2: SGHTA, FQGNSA. CDR3: CASSLMTRGWETQYF. The CDR3 coding sequence is TGTGCCAGCAGCTTAATGACAAGGGGGTGGGAGACCCAGTACTTC.

The rearrangement uses TRBV6-4 and TRBJ2-3; 8 bases match TRBD2. There are 14 residues in the CDR3. Germline CDR1 reads MRHNA; CDR2 reads SNTAGT. With V trimmed by 2 bases and J by 5 bases, 3 bases remained unmatched. The DNA for the CDR3 is TGTGCCAGCAGTGACGGTCTAGCGGGAGATACGCAGTATTTT. It translates to CASSDGLAGDTQYF.

CDR3 sequence reads: CSVGSSGANVLTF. The CDR3 nucleotides are TGCAGCGTCGGGAGCTCTGGGGCCAACGTCCTGACTTTC. This chain links TRBV29-1 with TRBJ2-6; possibly TRBD2 for D (6 bases). Germline loops: CDR1 SQVTM, CDR2 ANQGSEA. This CDR3 is built from 13 residues. V dropped 6 bases and J dropped 0 bases, with 6 bases sitting between them.

V and J are TRBV7-9 and TRBJ2-5; a weak D match, TRBD1 (6 bases). With 0 bases removed from V and 5 bases from J, the gap between germline ends came to 19 bases. The CDR3 sequence is 17 residues long. Germline CDR1 is SEHNR and CDR2 is FQNEAQ (reference sequence). In DNA, the CDR3 is TGTGCCAGCAGCTTAGCCTCGTCTGTACAGGGTTGGGAGACCCAGTACTTC. This encodes CASSLASSVQGWETQYF.

The chain carries TRBV18 and TRBJ1-2, with 8 bases that match TRBD1. CDR3 length equals 14 residues. CDR1 and CDR2 (germline): KGHSH, LQKENI. Trimming took 5 bases from V and 4 from J; bases not matched to a gene: 6. As DNA, the CDR3 is TGTGCCAGCTCAGAATACAGGGGGGCCTATGGCTACACCTTC. Amino acids: CASSEYRGAYGYTF.

The CDR3: CASSLALGTGGSPLHF. CDR3 coding DNA: TGTGCCAGCAGTTTAGCTTTAGGGACAGGGGGATCACCCCTCCACTTT. The chain combines TRBV27 with TRBJ1-6, with TRBD1 matching 11 bases. V lost 2 bases and J lost 10; bases outside the gene matches: 7. The CDR3 totals 16 residues. Germline V gives CDR1 MNHEY, CDR2 SMNVEV (reference sequence).

This rearrangement joins TRBV6-1 to TRBJ1-2; the D gene is possibly TRBD1 (6 bases). Trimming shortened V by 3 bases and J by 0 bases, and 8 bases separated the two germline ends. The CDR3 has 14 residues. From germline, CDR1 is MNHNS and CDR2 SASEGT. DNA of the CDR3: TGTGCCAGCAGTGAGGACAGAGCTAACTATGGCTACACCTTC. Encoded protein: CASSEDRANYGYTF.

This clone appeared a few times. V and J are TRBV14 and TRBJ1-1; D ambiguous. Germline V lookup: CDR1 SGHDN, CDR2 FVKESK. CDR3 size: 11 residues. V gave up 4 bases and J gave up 2 bases, with 2 bases separating them. CDR3 residues: CASSPNTEAFF. For the CDR3, the DNA is TGTGCCAGCAGCCCTAACACTGAAGCTTTCTTT. Full variable domain (remainder filled in from reference TRBV14 and TRBJ1-1): EAGVTQFPSHSVIEKGQTVTLRCDPISGHDNLYWYRRVMGKEIKFLLHFVKESKQDESGMPNNRFLAERTGGTYSTLKVQPAELEDSGVYFCASSPNTEAFFGQGTRLTVV.

The chain recombines TRBV10-3 with TRBJ1-2; tentative D call: TRBD1 (5 bases). There are 15 residues in the CDR3. Trimming stripped 4 bases from V and 6 bases from J, with 18 bases between. CDR1 is ENHRY, CDR2 SYGVKD, per germline. The CDR3 spells CAISARAEGVNGYTF. CDR3 DNA sequence: TGTGCCATCAGTGCCCGGGCAGAAGGGGTCAATGGCTACACCTTC.

The chain couples TRBV18 to TRBJ2-5; 8 bases align to TRBD1. Germline V lookup: CDR1 KGHSH, CDR2 LQKENI. CDR3 length equals 14 residues. The V gene end was trimmed by 3 bases and the J gene end by 5 bases; junction bases not matched to a gene: 5. The CDR3 sequence is CASSPDRGWETQYF. DNA for the CDR3: TGTGCCAGCTCACCCGACAGGGGCTGGGAGACCCAGTACTTC.

The chain combines TRBV7-9 with TRBJ1-4; the match to TRBD1 covers 9 bases. Unmatched junction bases numbered 5, after V lost 5 bases and J lost 7 bases. This CDR3 is 14 amino acids long. Germline V gene sequence: CDR1 SEHNR, CDR2 FQNEAQ (reference sequence). The CDR3 here is CASSGQGRSEKLFF. The CDR3 DNA sequence: TGTGCCAGCAGCGGACAGGGGAGAAGTGAAAAACTGTTTTTT.